The TCR beta chain described here comes from a study of OX40 agonist ivuxolimab in advanced cancers. For the study at large: Of mixed ages from about 20 to 80 and averaging around 60 years, the group was more than 65% male. Antecedent anti-PD-1, anti-PD-L1 or anti-CTLA-4 therapy was permissible, with roughly 40% having received some.

It was autoimmune disease history or systemic immunosuppression that excluded patients. As concerns this clone: Antigen specificity is unknown.

Libraries were prepared by immunoSEQ multiplex PCR; TCRdb keeps only in-frame clonotypes and omits some of them. The sample lists 95,000 to 150,000 clones; 80% to 90% were seen once. Study results and limitations: Partial responders at 0.1-3.0 mg/kg had among the lowest clonal expansion.

Trimming removed 4 bases at V and 5 bases at J, with 17 bases between. The CDR3 totals 14 residues. Germline V gene lookup returns CDR1 GTSNPN and CDR2 SVGIG (reference sequence). The sequence came from an adult with an advanced solid tumor such as melanoma, head and neck, liver or kidney cancer. The rearrangement links TRBV30 to TRBJ2-5; D is perhaps TRBD2 (5 bases). The source material was CD4+ or CD8+ T cells sorted from blood, sampled in a trial of the OX40 agonist ivuxolimab. The CDR3 is CAWNPLGGAETQYF. The CDR3 DNA reads TGTGCCTGGAACCCCTTAGGAGGTGCGGAGACCCAGTACTTC.